The 11 T cell receptor beta chains reported below all come from one sample, sequenced in a study of cytomegalovirus exposure and HLA in healthy donors (dated by TCRdb to 2016 to 2017). Libraries came from the immunoSEQ multiplex PCR assay. For the multiplex PCR, a mixture combining 60 forward primers for TCR Vbeta segments and 13 reverse primers for TCR Jbeta segments was used. In its TCRdb copy, this immuneACCESS table keeps in-frame sequences only and misses some clones. Where compared with another copy, unresolved V genes explain less than half of these, and the others have no known cause. The sample yields roughly 150,000 clones; 75% to 90% were counted once. The top ten clonotypes cover around 1.3% of the sample. Sequencing was performed on PBMCs. These receptors all stem from a boy younger than 10 in good health and CMV-seronegative.

The chain couples TRBV30 to TRBJ1-1; TRBD1 might be the D (5 bases). The CDR3 is made up of 12 amino acids. Per the germline V gene, CDR1 is GTSNPN and CDR2 is SVGIG (reference sequence). CDR3 nucleotide sequence: TGTGCTGGCAGGGTGGGAAACACTGAAGCTTTCTTT. This sequence encodes CAGRVGNTEAFF.

This sequence joins TRBV18 and TRBJ1-3, with D possibly TRBD1 on 5 matching bases. Trimming pared 5 bases from V and 4 bases from J, leaving 18 bases between. The CDR3 totals 16 residues. Germline V CDR1 and CDR2: KGHSH, LQKENI. CDR3 coding DNA: TGTGCCAGCTCATATCTGGGGCCAGCCGAGGGAAACACCATATATTTT. It codes for CASSYLGPAEGNTIYF.

The CDR3 spells CASSFGGRDGTDTQYF. In DNA, the CDR3 is TGTGCCAGCAGCTTCGGGGGGCGGGATGGCACAGATACGCAGTATTTT. The chain recombines TRBV7-9 with TRBJ2-3, with a weak D call TRBD2 (7 bases). Between the trimmed V and J ends, which lost 3 bases and 1 base, there was a span of 14 bases. Germline CDR1 reads SEHNR; CDR2 reads FQNEAQ (reference sequence). This CDR3 has 16 amino acids.

V and J are TRBV5-6 and TRBJ1-5; 9 bases match TRBD1. The CDR3 extends over 16 amino acids. The ends lost 0 bases at V and 5 bases at J; junction bases unmatched: 6. In germline, CDR1 is SGHDT, CDR2 YYEEEE. Here the CDR3 reads CASSLGTGVRDQPQHF. The CDR3 nucleotides are TGTGCCAGCAGCTTGGGGACAGGGGTCAGGGATCAGCCCCAGCATTTT.

The chain couples TRBV5-4 to TRBJ2-1; TRBD2 aligns across 11 bases. CDR3 length: 15 amino acids. V lost 0 bases, J lost 6 bases, and 2 bases stayed unmatched. Germline V gene lookup returns CDR1 SGHNT and CDR2 YYREEE (reference sequence). CDR3 in amino acids: CASSLALAGVNEQFF. The CDR3 nucleotides read TGTGCCAGCAGCTTGGCACTAGCGGGAGTCAATGAGCAGTTCTTC.

The chain couples TRBV6-1 to TRBJ2-7, with TRBD1 matching over 9 bases. This CDR3 comprises 13 residues. Germline V CDR1 and CDR2: MNHNS, SASEGT. The V and J ends lost 4 bases and 5 bases, in that order; junction bases with no gene match: 3. CDR3 protein: CASSVDRGDEQYV. The CDR3 DNA reads TGTGCCAGCAGTGTCGACAGGGGGGACGAGCAGTACGTC.

This chain links TRBV30 with TRBJ1-2; 12 bases agree with TRBD1. The V segment lost 2 bases and the J segment 4 bases; nucleotides outside the gene matches: 11. Germline lookup yields CDR1 GTSNPN and CDR2 SVGIG (reference sequence). The CDR3 contains 17 residues. The CDR3 DNA is TGTGCCTGGAGTAAACCGGGACAGGGGGCGCGTGGCTATGGCTACACCTTC. Its translation is CAWSKPGQGARGYGYTF.

The chain joins TRBV4-2 to TRBJ2-1; the match to TRBD2 covers 10 bases. After removal of 0 bases from V and 8 bases from J, the junction contained 16 bases not matched to a gene. The length of the CDR3 is 19 residues. The germline CDR1 and CDR2 sequences are LGHNA and YNFKEQ. In DNA form, the CDR3 reads TGTGCCAGCAGCCAAGATCCTGTTGGCCTAGCGGGAGAGGTCGATGAGCAGTTCTTC. This sequence encodes CASSQDPVGLAGEVDEQFF.

This chain connects TRBV5-1 to TRBJ1-1; D is unclear. Trimming shortened V by 5 bases and J by 4 bases, and 15 bases separated the two germline ends. Germline CDR1 SGHRS, CDR2 YFSETQ. The CDR3 spans 14 residues. In nucleotides, the CDR3 is TGCGCCAGCAGAGCGAGGGCGGAAACCACTGAAGCTTTCTTT. It specifies CASRARAETTEAFF.

The chain employs TRBV28 and TRBJ1-1; 8 positions match TRBD1. This CDR3 has 14 residues. J was trimmed by 4 bases and V by 3 bases; bases with no gene match: 4. Looked up from germline, CDR1 is MDHEN and CDR2 is SYDVKM. Here the CDR3 reads CASSFYRGITEAFF. The CDR3 DNA sequence: TGTGCCAGCAGTTTTTACAGGGGGATCACTGAAGCTTTCTTT.

This chain uses TRBV4-2 with TRBJ2-2; the match to TRBD2 covers 9 bases. V was pared by 0 bases and J by 4 bases, with 6 bases of the junction left unmatched. CDR3 length equals 17 residues. CDR1 is LGHNA, CDR2 YNFKEQ, per germline. The CDR3 spells CASSQDRGGRATGELFF. CDR3 nucleotides: TGTGCCAGCAGCCAAGATCGAGGCGGGAGGGCCACCGGGGAGCTGTTTTTT.